These 10 T cell receptor beta chains originate from one sample sequenced in a study of metastatic and nonmetastatic thyroid tumors. There were no patients who had received any treatment before thyroid surgery. TCRdb recomputed clones from the PCR reads via MiXCR. The table has roughly 46,000 clones, under 25% seen once. Sequenced input: blood. The receptors shown here come from a male donor with papillary thyroid cancer or a benign thyroid nodule (not recorded which). Some clones in this sample may be carry-over from other donors' samples.

In this sample, this clone turned up many times. V and J are TRBV19 and TRBJ2-7; TRBD2 agrees at 15 bases. Losses at the gene ends were 7 bases for V and 1 base for J; bases not matched to a gene: 8. Germline CDR1 reads LNHDA; CDR2 reads SQIVND (reference sequence). The CDR3 loop spans 17 amino acids. CDR3 nucleotide sequence: TGTGCCAGTACCCGGACAGGACTAGCGGGAGGGTCCTACGAGCAGTACTTC. It codes for CASTRTGLAGGSYEQYF.

This clone was seen many times. This chain connects TRBV14 to TRBJ2-4, with D possibly matching TRBD1 (6 bases). Per germline, CDR1 SGHDN and CDR2 FVKESK. V lost 0 bases, J lost 8 bases, and 11 bases lay in between. The CDR3 has 14 residues. The CDR3 DNA reads as TGTGCCAGCAGCCAAGAACAGGGCGGGCACATTCAGTACTTC. It translates to CASSQEQGGHIQYF. Full variable domain (missing parts from reference TRBV14 and TRBJ2-4): EAGVTQFPSHSVIEKGQTVTLRCDPISGHDNLYWYRRVMGKEIKFLLHFVKESKQDESGMPNNRFLAERTGGTYSTLKVQPAELEDSGVYFCASSQEQGGHIQYFGAGTRLSVL.

Ten or more counts support this clone. The V call is TRBV19, the J call TRBJ2-1, with 11 bases identical to TRBD2. J lost 7 bases, V lost 4 bases, and 9 bases had no gene match. The CDR3 extends over 16 amino acids. Germline V gives CDR1 LNHDA, CDR2 SQIVND (reference sequence). The CDR3 sequence: CASSTPLAGVGNEQFF. As DNA, the CDR3 is TGTGCCAGTAGTACCCCACTAGCGGGAGTGGGTAATGAGCAGTTCTTC.

Ten or more counts support this clone. This sequence joins TRBV6-6 and TRBJ2-2, with no clear D. The CDR3 covers 16 residues. V lost 0 bases, J lost 13 bases, and 21 bases lay in between. From germline, CDR1 is MNHNY and CDR2 SVGAGI (reference sequence). CDR3 DNA sequence: TGTGCCAGCAGTTACTCGACCCCAGTTAATCTCCCGGGGCTGTTTTTT. Its translation is CASSYSTPVNLPGLFF.

This clone occurred many times. The genes are TRBV18 and TRBJ2-7, with TRBD2 identical over 9 bases. CDR1 KGHSH and CDR2 LQKENI come from the germline V gene. This CDR3 has 15 residues. V shed 2 bases and J 2 bases; nucleotides not matched to a gene: 4. CDR3 nucleotide sequence: TGTGCCAGCTCACCAATCAGGACTAGCGCCTACGAGCAGTACTTC. Its translation is CASSPIRTSAYEQYF.

Many counts were recorded for this clone. The chain joins TRBV28 to TRBJ1-2; 9 nucleotides line up with TRBD1. The length of the CDR3 is 14 residues. V shed 8 bases, J shed 1 base, and the junction held 5 bases outside the gene matches. Germline-derived CDR1 and CDR2 are MDHEN and SYDVKM. CDR3 coding DNA: TGTGCCAGCGTCCGGGACAGGGATAACTATGGCTACACCTTC. Protein sequence: CASVRDRDNYGYTF.

This clone was counted ten times or more. The chain recombines TRBV5-1 with TRBJ2-3; D not certain. CDR3 size: 13 residues. Trimming removed 2 bases from V and 2 bases from J, with 6 bases in between. Germline-derived CDR1 and CDR2 are SGHRS and YFSETQ. The CDR3 reads CASSLIPTDTQYF. CDR3 sequence (DNA): TGCGCCAGCAGCTTAATTCCCACAGATACGCAGTATTTT.

The chain joins TRBV28 to TRBJ1-2, with D perhaps TRBD1 (5 bases). CDR1 and CDR2 (germline): MDHEN, SYDVKM. CDR3 length: 14 residues. Trimming left V 6 bases short and J 10 bases short, with 21 bases between. CDR3 bases: TGTGCCAGCAGCCTAGTCCGATTTGGGGGTGTCTACACCTTC. Protein sequence: CASSLVRFGGVYTF.

This clone is classed as medium-sized. V usage is TRBV27 and J usage is TRBJ2-7; TRBD1 aligns across 9 bases. The length of the CDR3 is 14 residues. The germline V gene encodes CDR1 MNHEY and CDR2 SMNVEV (reference sequence). V was pared by 5 bases and J by 4 bases, with 6 bases of the junction left unmatched. CDR3 sequence reads: CASSPGTGWYEQYF. The CDR3 DNA is TGTGCCAGCAGTCCAGGGACAGGGTGGTACGAGCAGTACTTC.

This clone was picked up a small number of times. V is TRBV28 and J is TRBJ1-2; 7 bases map to TRBD1. The germline V gene encodes CDR1 MDHEN and CDR2 SYDVKM. Trimming at V came to 6 bases and at J to 5 bases, leaving 9 bases not matched to a gene. The CDR3 consists of 14 residues. The CDR3 DNA reads as TGTGCCAGCAGAAGACAGGGAGTTCGTTATGGCTACACCTTC. Translation gives CASRRQGVRYGYTF.